The 26 T cell receptor beta chains in this list originate from one sample, sequenced in a study of cytomegalovirus exposure and HLA in healthy donors. The PCR contained 60 Vbeta and 13 Jbeta primers. The data were produced by immunoSEQ multiplex PCR, yet TCRdb's version contains in-frame clones alone and is incomplete. This sample carries around 130,000 clones, around 77% of them seen once, and the ten largest clones take less than 6%. The sample comprised PBMCs. These TCRs come from a man between 18 and 29 years old in good health and CMV-seropositive.

This chain connects TRBV25-1 to TRBJ1-5; D perhaps matches TRBD1 (5 bases). The CDR3 extends over 16 amino acids. Trimming removed 4 bases from V and 6 bases from J, with 19 bases in between. Germline V lookup: CDR1 MGHDK, CDR2 SYGVNS. The CDR3 sequence: CASSAGVGGGSQPQHF. The DNA for the CDR3 is TGTGCCAGCAGTGCCGGGGTCGGGGGAGGAAGTCAGCCCCAGCATTTT.

The rearrangement links TRBV27 to TRBJ1-5; tentatively, D is TRBD1 (5 bases). The CDR3 contains 14 residues. Germline CDR1 and CDR2: MNHEY and SMNVEV (reference sequence). Trimming left V 6 bases short and J 5 bases short, with 14 bases between. The CDR3 loop reads CASSRLGLDQPQHF. The CDR3 DNA follows: TGTGCCAGCAGCCGACTGGGGCTGGATCAGCCCCAGCATTTT.

This clone was recorded a few times. The rearrangement joins TRBV11-2 to TRBJ2-5, with 8 nucleotides matching TRBD1. TRBJ2-7 explains the end of the DNA better; the J call may be wrong. The CDR3 consists of 15 residues. The germline gives CDR1 SGHAT, CDR2 FQNNGV. The CDR3 region is CASRKETGEYYEQYF. In nucleotides, the CDR3 is TGTGCCAGCAGGAAGGAGACAGGGGAATACTACGAGCAGTACTTC.

The V call is TRBV6-5, the J call TRBJ2-3, with D possibly TRBD2 on 6 matching bases. The V gene lost 9 bases and the J gene lost 3 bases, with 19 bases spanning the gap. The V gene's germline CDR1 is MNHEY and CDR2 SVGAGI. This CDR3 region has 15 residues. CDR3 sequence: CASQEGSQRTDTQYF. The CDR3 region has the DNA TGTGCCAGTCAGGAGGGGAGTCAACGTACAGATACGCAGTATTTT.

A few counts support this clone. This chain joins TRBV5-4 and TRBJ1-2; D is perhaps TRBD1 (6 bases). The length of the CDR3 is 16 residues. Germline-derived CDR1 and CDR2 are SGHNT and YYREEE (reference sequence). Between the trimmed V and J ends, which lost 1 base and 4 bases, there was a span of 17 bases. As DNA, the CDR3 is TGTGCCAGCAGCTTGTCCGGGACAATACCGGCCTATGGCTACACCTTC. Its translation: CASSLSGTIPAYGYTF.

This chain joins TRBV13 and TRBJ2-7; D perhaps matches TRBD2 (5 bases). Germline V lookup: CDR1 PRHDT, CDR2 FYEKMQ (reference sequence). This CDR3 comprises 14 residues. Trimming took off 2 bases at V and 3 bases at J, with 11 bases between the two ends. The CDR3 region has the DNA TGTGCCAGCAGCTTACGGGATAGCCGCTACGAGCAGTACTTC. Translating it yields CASSLRDSRYEQYF.

Here the CDR3 reads CASRRDRATDTQYF. In DNA, the CDR3 is TGTGCCAGCCGCCGGGACAGGGCGACAGATACGCAGTATTTT. The gene calls are TRBV19 and TRBJ2-3; 9 bases line up with TRBD1. Germline V lookup: CDR1 LNHDA, CDR2 SQIVND (reference sequence). Trimming removed 9 bases from V and 3 bases from J; junction bases left unmatched: 7. The CDR3 has 14 residues.

The rearrangement uses TRBV30 and TRBJ2-7, with TRBD1 matching over 9 bases. Germline CDR1 and CDR2: GTSNPN and SVGIG (reference sequence). Germline trimming cut 5 bases from V and 2 bases from J; bases unmatched to any gene: 13. The length of the CDR3 is 16 residues. For the CDR3, the DNA is TGTGCCTGGGGAACTAAACGGGGACAGGGAACCTACGAGCAGTACTTC. Translating it yields CAWGTKRGQGTYEQYF.

This clone has just a few counts. The CDR3 loop reads CASSTDRGAHNSPLHF. CDR3 nucleotides: TGTGCCAGTAGTACGGACAGGGGGGCCCATAATTCACCCCTCCACTTT. The genes are TRBV19 and TRBJ1-6; the match to TRBD1 covers 10 bases. Germline V gene sequence: CDR1 LNHDA, CDR2 SQIVND (reference sequence). This CDR3 comprises 16 residues. The ends lost 4 bases at V and 5 bases at J; junction bases unmatched: 5.

V and J are TRBV23-1 and TRBJ2-5; tentative D call: TRBD2 (6 bases). TRBV23-1 carries the ORF label, with uncertain function. V lost 3 bases and J 0 bases, leaving 11 bases between the germline ends. The CDR3 is 15 amino acids. In nucleotides, the CDR3 is TGCGCCAGCAGTCAGGGGGGAGCGTACCAAGAGACCCAGTACTTC. Protein: CASSQGGAYQETQYF.

The chain links TRBV30 to TRBJ2-3; D possibly corresponds to TRBD2 (6 bases). This CDR3 is built from 17 residues. CDR1 is GTSNPN and CDR2 is SVGIG in the germline V gene (reference sequence). Trimming cost V 0 bases and J 2 bases, with 18 bases left between them. CDR3 amino acids: CAWSVGWGERVTDTQYF. Here the CDR3 DNA reads TGTGCCTGGAGTGTAGGTTGGGGGGAAAGGGTCACAGATACGCAGTATTTT.

The table lists this clone with a count of one. The chain combines TRBV4-1 with TRBJ1-2; the D gene is possibly TRBD1 (5 bases). This CDR3 region has 12 residues. Germline V gene sequence: CDR1 MGHRA, CDR2 YSYEKL. The V end lost 4 bases, the J end lost 8 bases, and 11 bases lay between the germline ends. Here the CDR3 reads CASSRGGSGYTF. CDR3 bases: TGCGCCAGCAGCCGCGGGGGGTCAGGCTACACCTTC.

This chain links TRBV27 with TRBJ2-7; 9 bases map to TRBD1. Per germline, CDR1 MNHEY and CDR2 SMNVEV (reference sequence). The CDR3 covers 15 residues. After removal of 4 bases from V and 6 bases from J, the junction contained 10 bases not matched to a gene. The DNA of the CDR3 is TGTGCCAGCAGTTACGGACAGGGGCCCACTTCCGAGCAGTACTTC. Translating it yields CASSYGQGPTSEQYF.

The rearrangement joins TRBV5-4 to TRBJ2-5, with D possibly being TRBD1 (5 bases). This CDR3 contains 13 residues. The V and J ends lost 5 bases and 5 bases respectively, with 13 bases between them. CDR1 and CDR2 from the germline V gene are SGHNT and YYREEE (reference sequence). This chain's CDR3 is CASSSDSIETQYF. In DNA form, the CDR3 reads TGTGCCAGCAGTTCAGACAGTATCGAGACCCAGTACTTC.

The chain recombines TRBV15 with TRBJ2-1; D gene unclear. The CDR3 runs to 15 residues. Germline CDR1 and CDR2: LNHNV and YYDKDF (reference sequence). V was shortened by 0 bases and J by 4 bases, with 10 bases between the two germline ends. The CDR3 DNA reads TGTGCCACCAGCAGAGATGTAATCCAGTACAATGAGCAGTTCTTC. This sequence encodes CATSRDVIQYNEQFF. The full variable domain, rest sourced from reference TRBV15 and TRBJ2-1, is DAMVIQNPRYQVTQFGKPVTLSCSQTLNHNVMYWYQQKSSQAPKLLFHYYDKDFNNEADTPDNFQSRRPNTSFCFLDIRSPGLGDTAMYLCATSRDVIQYNEQFFGPGTRLTVL.

This rearrangement joins TRBV7-9 to TRBJ2-7; TRBD2 aligns across 7 bases. The V gene's germline CDR1 is SEHNR and CDR2 FQNEAQ (reference sequence). Losses at the gene ends were 4 bases for V and 4 bases for J; bases not matched to a gene: 10. The CDR3 runs to 15 residues. CDR3 protein: CASSWGGVVMYEQYF. In DNA, the CDR3 is TGTGCCAGCAGCTGGGGGGGGGTAGTTATGTACGAGCAGTACTTC.

The J gene is TRBJ1-1, the V gene TRBV2; 10 bases agree with TRBD1. The CDR3 totals 14 residues. CDR1 SNHLY and CDR2 FYNNEI come from the germline V gene. The V gene end was trimmed by 8 bases and the J gene end by 5 bases; junction bases not matched to a gene: 8. CDR3 protein: CASDRQGARTEAFF. CDR3 bases: TGTGCCAGCGACAGACAGGGGGCGAGAACTGAAGCTTTCTTT. Drawing the rest from reference TRBV2 and TRBJ1-1, the complete variable domain is EPEVTQTPSHQVTQMGQEVILRCVPISNHLYFYWYRQILGQKVEFLVSFYNNEISEKSEIFDDQFSVERPDGSNFTLKIRSTKLEDSAMYFCASDRQGARTEAFFGQGTRLTVV.

This clone was found a few times. The chain carries TRBV5-4 and TRBJ2-7; perhaps TRBD2 as D (6 bases). CDR3 length equals 13 residues. Germline V gene data show CDR1 as SGHNT and CDR2 as YYREEE (reference sequence). V lost 5 bases to trimming and J lost 3 bases, with 12 bases between them. The CDR3 is CASSSSEHYEQYF. Here the CDR3 DNA reads TGTGCCAGCAGTTCTAGCGAGCACTACGAGCAGTACTTC.

The chain uses TRBV5-1 and TRBJ2-2; maybe TRBD1 (6 bases). Germline V CDR1 and CDR2: SGHRS, YFSETQ. This CDR3 has 15 amino acids. V gave up 4 bases and J gave up 7 bases, with 17 bases separating them. CDR3 region: CASSATGIGIGELFF. For the CDR3, the DNA is TGCGCCAGCAGCGCCACAGGGATCGGGATCGGGGAGCTGTTTTTT.

This clone was seen once. CDR3 nucleotide sequence: TGTGCCAGCAGGGAACAGGGGAAGGAAGAGACCCAGTACTTC. This encodes CASREQGKEETQYF. J is TRBJ2-5 and V is TRBV6-5, with 7 bases lining up with TRBD1. The junction had 7 bases not matched to a gene; V was cut back by 6 bases and J by 3 bases. CDR1 and CDR2 (germline): MNHEY, SVGAGI. The CDR3 extends over 14 amino acids.

The V gene is TRBV19, the J gene TRBJ1-1, with 8 bases identical to TRBD1. The J segment lost 8 bases and the V segment lost 10 bases, leaving 15 bases of the junction unmatched. The V gene's germline CDR1 is LNHDA and CDR2 SQIVND (reference sequence). This CDR3 has 14 amino acids. CDR3 region: CAIWRGQAGSEAFF. As DNA, the CDR3 is TGTGCCATTTGGAGGGGACAGGCGGGCTCCGAAGCTTTCTTT.

This clone has just a few counts. This chain uses TRBV7-6 with TRBJ1-4; D not certain. This CDR3 contains 15 residues. V shed 1 base and J shed 8 bases, with 14 bases lying between them. CDR1 and CDR2 from the germline V gene are SGHVS and FNYEAQ. CDR3 DNA: TGTGCCAGCAGCTTAGTCGTCTCGGAGGAAGAAAAACTGTTTTTT. As protein: CASSLVVSEEEKLFF.

This chain links TRBV6-5 with TRBJ1-4, with D possibly matching TRBD1 (6 bases). The CDR3 runs to 14 residues. The germline CDR1 and CDR2 sequences are MNHEY and SVGAGI. V shed 7 bases and J shed 5 bases, with 14 bases lying between them. This CDR3 reads CASTRRTENEKLFF. CDR3 in DNA: TGTGCCAGCACACGAAGGACAGAAAATGAAAAACTGTTTTTT.

This chain links TRBV4-1 with TRBJ2-1; 8 nucleotides align to TRBD1. V gave up 0 bases and J gave up 2 bases; unmatched junction bases: 6. Germline CDR1 and CDR2: MGHRA and YSYEKL. The CDR3 contains 17 residues. CDR3 DNA: TGCGCCAGCAGCCAAGATTCCGGGACAGGAACCTACAATGAGCAGTTCTTC. Translating gives CASSQDSGTGTYNEQFF.

This chain joins TRBV5-4 and TRBJ2-7; 7 bases line up with TRBD2. Looked up from germline, CDR1 is SGHNT and CDR2 is YYREEE (reference sequence). V was pared by 6 bases and J by 3 bases, with 12 bases of the junction left unmatched. The CDR3 is 15 residues long. CDR3 in DNA: TGTGCCAGCACCACCTCTCCAAGCGGGGACTACGAGCAGTACTTC. It is translated as CASTTSPSGDYEQYF.

The genes are TRBV6-5 and TRBJ1-3; D perhaps matches TRBD1 (6 bases). Looked up from germline, CDR1 is MNHEY and CDR2 is SVGAGI. V lost 6 bases, J lost 2 bases, and 14 bases lay in between. CDR3 length: 15 amino acids. The CDR3 DNA reads TGTGCCAGCAGCCCCACGGGGGGCCCTGGAAACACCATATATTTT. It codes for CASSPTGGPGNTIYF.